This TCR beta chain was sequenced in a study of T-cell reconstitution after alpha-beta-depleted transplantation in children. Preparation of the TCRbeta library involved a method that used unique molecular identifiers. TCRdb itself ran the PCR reads through MiXCR, one entry per CDR3 protein. This table has approximately 400,000 distinct CDR3 sequences, about a tenth appearing once. The CDR3 extends over 13 amino acids. Germline CDR1 is SQVTM and CDR2 is ANQGSEA. After removal of 7 bases from V and 5 bases from J, the junction contained 6 bases not matched to a gene. This clonotype was seen only a few times.

The sequencing here drew on PBMCs from the stem cell graft donor, taken from the stem cell graft. This clonotype was obtained from a human donor who donated a stem cell graft to a child with acute myeloid leukemia. The rearrangement joins TRBV29-1 to TRBJ2-2, with 8 bases lining up with TRBD1. The CDR3 here is CSGDRGDTGELFF. The CDR3 DNA follows: TGCAGCGGCGACAGGGGAGATACCGGGGAGCTGTTTTTT.